The next 20 T cell receptor beta chains were all read from a single sample in a study of T cells in Graves' hyperthyroidism and ophthalmopathy. The TCR beta CDR3 regions underwent amplification using RNA transcripts as the source. With the HTBI primer set, the TCR CDR3 went through a first round of RT-PCR. TCRdb reanalysed the multiplex PCR reads using MiXCR and keeps one entry per CDR3 protein. The sample has about 560,000 distinct CDR3 sequences, around 15% seen once. The sequenced sample consisted of blood. The receptor source for this set is a woman aged 40 to 50 with Graves' hyperthyroidism.

This clonotype was seen ten or more times. The chain is built from TRBV28 and TRBJ1-1, with a weak D call TRBD1 (6 bases). This CDR3 comprises 19 residues. V lost 6 bases and J lost 0, with 26 bases in between. CDR1 MDHEN and CDR2 SYDVKM come from the germline V gene. For the CDR3, the DNA is TGTGCCAGCAGCTTGGGGACAACCTTTACCCACCTCATGAACACTGAAGCTTTCTTT. Translated: CASSLGTTFTHLMNTEAFF.

The chain combines TRBV20-1 with TRBJ2-1; D remains unclear. Trimming shortened V by 3 bases and J by 7 bases, and 19 bases separated the two germline ends. Germline V gives CDR1 DFQATT, CDR2 SNEGSKA (reference sequence). This CDR3 contains 15 residues. As DNA, the CDR3 is TGCAGTGCTAGTTTAGGATTCGAAGGAATTAATGAGCAGTTCTTC. Amino acids: CSASLGFEGINEQFF.

This clonotype was recorded at least ten times. This rearrangement joins TRBV9 to TRBJ2-1, with D perhaps TRBD2 (6 bases). V lost 0 bases, J lost 10 bases, and 8 bases lay in between. Germline values: CDR1 SGDLS, CDR2 YYNGEE. The CDR3 has 12 amino acids. The chain's CDR3 is CASSVGDSEQFF. The CDR3 DNA is TGTGCCAGCAGCGTAGGGGACTCGGAGCAGTTCTTC.

The V gene is TRBV5-6, the J gene TRBJ1-2, with D hard to call. This CDR3 spans 15 amino acids. The V end lost 4 bases, the J end lost 6 bases, and 19 bases lay between the germline ends. CDR1 and CDR2 (germline): SGHDT, YYEEEE. In DNA, the CDR3 is TGTGCCAGCAGCCTTCAGGTCAGGCTCGATGATGGCTACACCTTC. Protein: CASSLQVRLDDGYTF.

The chain couples TRBV6-1 to TRBJ2-7, with D possibly matching TRBD2 (6 bases). Trimming shortened V by 4 bases and J by 0 bases, and 13 bases separated the two germline ends. This CDR3 has 15 residues. Per germline, CDR1 MNHNS and CDR2 SASEGT. CDR3 coding DNA: TGTGCCAGCAGTGTGGGACTTTTAAGCTCCTACGAGCAGTACTTC. Translated, it gives CASSVGLLSSYEQYF.

This clonotype has a handful of counts. The gene calls are TRBV29-1 and TRBJ2-3, with 15 positions matching TRBD2. The ends lost 7 bases at V and 6 bases at J; junction bases unmatched: 5. This CDR3 spans 14 amino acids. Germline values: CDR1 SQVTM, CDR2 ANQGSEA. The CDR3 DNA reads as TGCAGCGCTGGACTAGCGGGAGGGTCTGATACGCAGTATTTT. This encodes CSAGLAGGSDTQYF.

This clonotype was detected a few times. V gene TRBV5-5 combines with J gene TRBJ1-3; a weak D match, TRBD1 (5 bases). This CDR3 is built from 17 residues. V was pared by 1 base and J by 0 bases, with 14 bases between. Germline CDR1 and CDR2: SGHKS and YYEKEE (reference sequence). CDR3 loop: CASSLSGTQSSGNTIYF. Written as DNA, the CDR3 is TGTGCCAGCAGCTTGTCCGGGACTCAGAGCTCTGGAAACACCATATATTTT.

The chain links TRBV3-1 to TRBJ2-3, with 10 positions matching TRBD2. The CDR3 consists of 15 residues. J was trimmed by 6 bases and V by 1 base; bases with no gene match: 4. The germline CDR1 and CDR2 sequences are LGHDT and YNNKEL (reference sequence). In DNA form, the CDR3 reads TGTGCCAGCAGCCAAGCTAGCGGGAGAGGTGATACGCAGTATTTT. Residues: CASSQASGRGDTQYF.

This clonotype was seen repeatedly, ten times or more. J is TRBJ1-4 and V is TRBV5-6; 9 bases agree with TRBD1. Trimming removed 7 bases from V and 5 bases from J; junction bases left unmatched: 6. The CDR3 spans 14 residues. Germline V CDR1 and CDR2: SGHDT, YYEEEE. The CDR3 here is CASGRTGVNEKLFF. Written as DNA, the CDR3 is TGTGCCAGCGGACGGACAGGGGTGAATGAAAAACTGTTTTTT.

This clonotype was detected a few times. A clone one base away is much larger, so this may be a read error. The J gene is TRBJ1-1, the V gene TRBV3-1; D not resolved. The CDR3 has 13 amino acids. With 1 base removed from V and 1 base from J, the gap between germline ends came to 4 bases. Germline V gene data show CDR1 as LGHDT and CDR2 as YNNKEL (reference sequence). The CDR3 is CASSQVTNTEAFF. As DNA, the CDR3 is TGTGCCAGCAGCCAAGTTACGAACACTGAAGCTTTCTTT.

This rearrangement joins TRBV28 to TRBJ1-2; possible D gene TRBD1, 6 bases. V was clipped by 6 bases and J by 5 bases, with 16 bases between them. The CDR3 contains 14 residues. CDR1 and CDR2 (germline): MDHEN, SYDVKM. CDR3 amino acids: CASRPQGLPYGYTF. DNA for the CDR3: TGTGCCAGCAGACCACAGGGACTTCCATATGGCTACACCTTC.

In its sample, this clonotype was seen many times. The chain recombines TRBV28 with TRBJ2-2; TRBD1 might be the D (6 bases). Germline V gene sequence: CDR1 MDHEN, CDR2 SYDVKM. The CDR3 has 16 amino acids. Trimming shortened V by 3 bases and J by 7 bases, and 18 bases separated the two germline ends. CDR3 nucleotides: TGTGCCAGCAGTTTGCCCCAAGGGGGTTCCAGCGGGGAGCTGTTTTTT. Translating gives CASSLPQGGSSGELFF.

This clonotype was recorded at least ten times. In nucleotides, the CDR3 is TGTGCCAGCAGTTACTGGGGGCTCTACGAGCAGTACTTC. Translating gives CASSYWGLYEQYF. The chain recombines TRBV6-2 or TRBV6-3 with TRBJ2-7; tentative D call: TRBD1 (6 bases). Trimming pared 1 base from V and 3 bases from J, leaving 7 bases between. Germline assignment: CDR1 MNHEY and CDR2 SVGEGT. The CDR3 covers 13 residues.

This clonotype has ten or more counts. This chain connects TRBV27 to TRBJ2-7, with D perhaps TRBD2 (6 bases). This CDR3 contains 15 residues. The V end lost 4 bases, the J end lost 0 bases, and 13 bases lay between the germline ends. CDR1 and CDR2 from the germline V gene are MNHEY and SMNVEV (reference sequence). The CDR3 is CASSSLAPGSYEQYF. In nucleotides, the CDR3 is TGTGCCAGCAGTTCCCTAGCGCCGGGCTCCTACGAGCAGTACTTC.

V gene TRBV5-5 combines with J gene TRBJ2-1; the match to TRBD2 covers 12 bases. With V trimmed by 3 bases and J by 8 bases, 6 bases remained unmatched. The CDR3 covers 15 residues. The germline gives CDR1 SGHKS, CDR2 YYEKEE (reference sequence). The CDR3 sequence is CASSWGGTSGHEQFF. As DNA, the CDR3 is TGTGCCAGCAGCTGGGGGGGGACTAGCGGGCATGAGCAGTTCTTC.

The rearrangement joins TRBV30 to TRBJ2-2; 12 bases agree with TRBD1. V gave up 8 bases and J gave up 0 bases; unmatched junction bases: 7. CDR3 length equals 16 residues. CDR1 is GTSNPN and CDR2 is SVGIG in the germline V gene (reference sequence). The CDR3 region is CARDRGRGTNTGELFF. The CDR3 nucleotides read TGTGCCAGGGACAGGGGGCGCGGGACGAACACCGGGGAGCTGTTTTTT. Together with reference TRBV30 and TRBJ2-2, the CDR3 gives the full variable domain: SQTIHQWPATLVQPVGSPLSLECTVEGTSNPNLYWYRQAAGRGLQLLFYSVGIGQISSEVPQNLSASRPQDRQFILSSKKLLLSDSGFYLCARDRGRGTNTGELFFGEGSRLTVL.

The chain is built from TRBV5-1 and TRBJ2-5; 10 positions agree with TRBD1. This CDR3 contains 14 residues. V was pared by 3 bases and J by 5 bases, with 4 bases of the junction left unmatched. Germline V gives CDR1 SGHRS, CDR2 YFSETQ. CDR3 nucleotides: TGCGCCAGCAGCTGGGGGACAGGGGATGAGACCCAGTACTTC. Translated: CASSWGTGDETQYF.

This clonotype was found a few times. V is TRBV5-1 and J is TRBJ2-5; 8 nucleotides agree with TRBD1. Looked up from germline, CDR1 is SGHRS and CDR2 is YFSETQ. The J segment lost 5 bases and the V segment lost 0 bases, leaving 6 bases of the junction unmatched. The CDR3 sequence is 15 residues long. The CDR3 sequence: CASSLAGGALETQYF. The CDR3, as DNA: TGCGCCAGCAGCTTGGCAGGGGGCGCGTTGGAGACCCAGTACTTC.

The chain recombines TRBV28 with TRBJ2-3; D could derive from TRBD1 or TRBD2 (5 bases each). Germline values: CDR1 MDHEN, CDR2 SYDVKM. The V and J ends lost 7 bases and 0 bases respectively, with 11 bases between them. There are 14 residues in the CDR3. The CDR3, as DNA: TGTGCCAGCAACTCTGGGGGAAGCACAGATACGCAGTATTTT. Translating gives CASNSGGSTDTQYF.

For this clonotype: A read error may account for a junction end that differs from germline. The CDR3 DNA reads as TGTGTCAGCAGGGGGGCGGGAGCCTATGAGCAGTTCTTC. It specifies CVSRGAGAYEQFF. The V and J genes are TRBV6-1 and TRBJ2-1; D possibly uses TRBD1 or TRBD2 (7 bases each). The germline V gene encodes CDR1 MNHNS and CDR2 SASEGT. The CDR3 totals 13 residues.